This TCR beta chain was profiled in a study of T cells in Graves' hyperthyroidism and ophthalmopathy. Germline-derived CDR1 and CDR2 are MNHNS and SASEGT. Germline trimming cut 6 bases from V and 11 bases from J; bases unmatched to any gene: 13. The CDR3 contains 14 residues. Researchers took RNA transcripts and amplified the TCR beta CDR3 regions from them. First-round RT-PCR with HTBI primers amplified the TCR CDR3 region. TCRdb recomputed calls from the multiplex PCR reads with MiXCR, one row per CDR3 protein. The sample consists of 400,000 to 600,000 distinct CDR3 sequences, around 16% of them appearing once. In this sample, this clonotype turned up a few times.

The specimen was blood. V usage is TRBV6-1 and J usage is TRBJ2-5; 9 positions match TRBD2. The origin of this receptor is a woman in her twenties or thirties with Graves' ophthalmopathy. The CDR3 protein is CASSPGLAIFSQYF. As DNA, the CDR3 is TGTGCCAGCAGCCCAGGACTAGCGATATTTTCTCAGTACTTC.